This T cell receptor (beta chain) stems from a study of OX40 agonist ivuxolimab in advanced cancers. For the study at large: Among those enrolled, mean age was approximately 62 years (range roughly 23 to 90) and approximately 80% were male. Treatment received earlier with anti-PD-1, anti-PD-L1 or anti-CTLA-4 agents was allowed, and roughly 40% had some.

A remark on this clone: The target antigen is unknown.

Points from the study as a whole: Circulating CD4+ and CD8+ T cells showed clonal expansion by week 6 at 0.1 to 3.0 mg/kg.

Unmatched junction bases numbered 6, after V lost 7 bases and J lost 4 bases. The germline CDR1 and CDR2 sequences are SNHLY and FYNNEI. The CDR3 totals 14 residues. TCRdb keeps only in-frame clones here, not all; method: immunoSEQ multiplex PCR. The table includes 56,000 or so clones, around four fifths detected once. The specimen comprised CD4+ or CD8+ T cells sorted from blood, sampled in a trial of the OX40 agonist ivuxolimab. The J gene is TRBJ2-1, the V gene TRBV2; 8 positions agree with TRBD2. The TCR comes from an adult with an advanced solid tumor such as melanoma, head and neck, liver or kidney cancer. The chain's CDR3 is CASNKRGPYNEQFF. DNA of the CDR3: TGTGCCAGCAACAAGCGGGGGCCGTACAATGAGCAGTTCTTC. Together with reference TRBV2 and TRBJ2-1, the CDR3 gives the full variable domain: EPEVTQTPSHQVTQMGQEVILRCVPISNHLYFYWYRQILGQKVEFLVSFYNNEISEKSEIFDDQFSVERPDGSNFTLKIRSTKLEDSAMYFCASNKRGPYNEQFFGPGTRLTVL.